This passage covers 7 T cell receptor beta chains from one sample sequenced in a study of blood T cells in healthy people across ages. The second PCR ran about 6 to 12 cycles with a sample-barcoded 5' primer and J-beta primers. One entry per CDR3 protein, called by TCRdb with MiXCR from the 5' RACE reads. The profile shows approximately 810,000 distinct CDR3 sequences, approximately 35% of them singletons. The specimen sequenced was blood. The receptors were sampled from a young man in good health.

This clonotype was detected many times. The rearrangement uses TRBV12-3 or TRBV12-4 and TRBJ2-5, with D uncertain. V lost 5 bases and J 0 bases, leaving 10 bases between the germline ends. The CDR3 is 14 residues long. The CDR3 DNA follows: TGTGCCAGCAGTCCTAATACGTACCAAGAGACCCAGTACTTC. Translation: CASSPNTYQETQYF.

The chain employs TRBV29-1 and TRBJ2-3; no clear D gene. Trimming removed 4 bases from V and 4 bases from J, with 15 bases in between. From germline, CDR1 is SQVTM and CDR2 ANQGSEA. The CDR3 has 14 amino acids. CDR3: CSVVDMEHADTQYF. The DNA of the CDR3 is TGCAGCGTTGTAGACATGGAGCATGCAGATACGCAGTATTTT.

This clonotype appeared many times. V usage is TRBV5-1 and J usage is TRBJ2-5, with D perhaps matching TRBD2 (6 bases). There are 13 residues in the CDR3. Germline-derived CDR1 and CDR2 are SGHRS and YFSETQ. V was trimmed by 4 bases and J by 1 base, leaving 8 bases between them. CDR3 protein: CASSGDSQETQYF. The CDR3 coding sequence is TGCGCCAGCAGCGGGGACTCCCAAGAGACCCAGTACTTC.

The chain combines TRBV20-1 with TRBJ2-7; D unresolved. The CDR3 loop spans 13 amino acids. Trimming took 4 bases from V and 7 from J, leaving 17 bases between them. The germline V gene has CDR1 DFQATT and CDR2 SNEGSKA (reference sequence). The CDR3 region is CSATEKGWDEQYF. In nucleotides, the CDR3 is TGCAGTGCTACAGAAAAGGGTTGGGATGAGCAGTACTTC.

The chain links TRBV6-2 or TRBV6-3 to TRBJ2-7; unclear D gene. CDR3 length equals 12 residues. Trimming stripped 6 bases from V and 7 bases from J, with 13 bases between. The germline CDR1 and CDR2 sequences are MNHEY and SVGEGT. The CDR3 loop reads CASSLIPNEQYF. The CDR3 DNA follows: TGTGCCAGCAGCCTTATCCCTAATGAGCAGTACTTC.

The table lists this clonotype with many counts. This chain uses TRBV12-3 or TRBV12-4 with TRBJ2-5; 7 bases map to TRBD1. V was pared by 6 bases and J by 4 bases, with 17 bases of the junction left unmatched. The CDR3 covers 17 residues. The CDR3 loop reads CASSPSLGQGVGETQYF. The CDR3 region has the DNA TGTGCCAGCAGCCCATCCCTGGGGCAGGGGGTTGGAGAGACCCAGTACTTC.

For this clonotype: Being one base from a much bigger clone, this may be a read error. Here the CDR3 omits its conserved ending phenylalanine or tryptophan, so a read error is the likely source. The V call is TRBV10-3, the J call TRBJ2-5, with a tentative D call TRBD2 (6 bases). CDR1 is ENHRY and CDR2 is SYGVKD in the germline V gene. The germline V and J ends were trimmed by 2 bases and 0 bases, with 7 bases remaining between them. The CDR3 totals 14 residues. The CDR3 DNA is TGTGCCATCAGTGAGGGAGGGGACCAAGAGACCCAGTACCTC. Amino acids: CAISEGGDQETQYL.